This passage covers 8 T cell receptor beta chains from one sample sequenced in a study of radiotherapy plus CTLA-4 blockade in lung cancer. Profiled with immunoSEQ multiplex PCR; TCRdb holds only in-frame clones, not every one. In the table there are roughly 32,000 clones, less than 75% of which are singletons. This specimen was peripheral blood, taken from a patient treated with radiotherapy plus ipilimumab. The source is a human donor with non-small cell lung cancer who had stable disease on radiotherapy plus ipilimumab.

The chain has TRBV18 and TRBJ2-3; 8 bases are shared with TRBD2. The germline gives CDR1 KGHSH, CDR2 LQKENI. The CDR3 length is 13 residues. V shed 5 bases, J shed 4 bases, and the junction held 2 bases outside the gene matches. CDR3 region: CASSSGSADTQYF. As DNA, the CDR3 is TGTGCCAGCTCAAGCGGGAGTGCAGATACGCAGTATTTT.

The V and J genes are TRBV27 and TRBJ1-4; no clear D. The CDR3 has 16 amino acids. Trimming removed 0 bases from V and 1 base from J, with 9 bases in between. Germline CDR1 and CDR2: MNHEY and SMNVEV (reference sequence). The DNA of the CDR3 is TGTGCCAGCAGTTTATCGAGTTTTGGAACTAATGAAAAACTGTTTTTT. Residues: CASSLSSFGTNEKLFF.

In this sample, this clone turned up once. The V gene is TRBV27, the J gene TRBJ2-7; 7 bases fit TRBD2. The CDR3 contains 15 residues. V gave up 4 bases and J gave up 5 bases; unmatched junction bases: 11. Germline V gene data show CDR1 as MNHEY and CDR2 as SMNVEV (reference sequence). CDR3 nucleotides: TGTGCCAGCAGTTCCCTAGCGGCAGGAAGGGACGAGCAGTACTTC. This codes for CASSSLAAGRDEQYF.

The chain links TRBV7-5 to TRBJ1-3; TRBD1, as called in the table, went unchecked against the DNA. TRBV7-5 is recorded as a pseudogene. The CDR3 spans 16 residues. The CDR3 spells CARSFGQAYSGNTIYF. CDR3 coding DNA: TGTGCCAGAAGCTTTGGACAGGCCTACTCTGGAAACACCATATATTTT.

The rearrangement links TRBV10-3 to TRBJ2-3, with 9 bases that match TRBD1. Germline values: CDR1 ENHRY, CDR2 SYGVKD. The CDR3 consists of 16 residues. Losses at the gene ends were 3 bases for V and 9 bases for J; bases not matched to a gene: 13. CDR3 residues: CAISEGTGSALGTQYF. The CDR3 DNA reads as TGTGCCATCAGTGAAGGGACAGGGTCAGCACTGGGCACGCAGTATTTT.

V usage is TRBV6-5 and J usage is TRBJ2-1, with D possibly matching TRBD2 (5 bases). Trimming shortened V by 4 bases and J by 7 bases, and 5 bases separated the two germline ends. This CDR3 comprises 11 residues. Germline V gene data show CDR1 as MNHEY and CDR2 as SVGAGI. Here the CDR3 DNA reads TGTGCCAGCAGTTCGGGGAATGAGCAGTTCTTC. This gives the protein CASSSGNEQFF.

The chain uses TRBV5-1 and TRBJ1-1, with D hard to call. V gave up 0 bases and J gave up 3 bases, with 3 bases separating them. The CDR3 runs to 12 residues. Per the germline V gene, CDR1 is SGHRS and CDR2 is YFSETQ. The CDR3 is CASSLGDTEAFF. CDR3 DNA: TGCGCCAGCAGCTTGGGGGACACTGAAGCTTTCTTT.

In this sample, this clone turned up a few times. V usage is TRBV4-3 and J usage is TRBJ1-5, with D hard to call. Deletions cut 0 bases from V and 5 bases from J, with 5 bases between. This CDR3 region has 13 residues. In germline, CDR1 is LGHNA, CDR2 YSLEER. The CDR3 region has the DNA TGCGCCAGCAGCCAAGATTACCATCAGCCCCAGCATTTT. Protein product: CASSQDYHQPQHF.